The clone carrying this T cell receptor (beta chain) was detected only a few times. What it binds is unknown. In every case, the donor was a healthy Caucasian. A universal primer site was created by template switching, with the cDNA bearing unique molecular identifiers. MiXCR was run by TCRdb on the 5' RACE reads, yielding one entry per CDR3 protein. The sample yields about 450,000 distinct CDR3 sequences, about a fifth seen once. The record originates from a study of identical twins. Points from the study as a whole: Among out-of-frame alpha sequences shared by twins, low generation probability occurred in excess. Potential partial confounding of zero-insertion analyses by invariant MAIT and iNKT cells was noted.

V lost 2 bases, J lost 4 bases, and 6 bases lay in between. This CDR3 has 13 amino acids. Germline V lookup: CDR1 LNHNV, CDR2 YYDKDF (reference sequence). The receptor was derived from a man aged 45-65 years in good health. The sample was naive T cells sorted from blood. The chain combines TRBV15 with TRBJ2-1; D ambiguous. CDR3 amino acids: CATSRRIYNEQFF. The CDR3 DNA sequence: TGTGCCACCAGCAGAAGGATTTACAATGAGCAGTTCTTC.